The 7 T cell receptor beta chains given below trace back to one sample, sequenced in a study of shared clonotypes between healthy human individuals (dated by TCRdb to the early 2020s). Libraries were constructed by the immunoSEQ multiplex PCR assay. The clones in this table, taken by TCRdb from immuneACCESS, are in-frame only. Not every clone is retained; where verified, under half of the shortfall comes from an unresolved V gene, and the cause of the rest is unknown. This sample is represented by more than 400,000 clones; around 73% of them were singletons. The ten biggest clones cover more than 10% of the sample. The specimen was PBMCs. These receptors were taken from a woman between 40 and 50 years old in good health. Some clones in this sample may be carry-over from other donors' samples.

This sequence joins TRBV5-1 and TRBJ2-2; possibly TRBD1 for D (5 bases). V was shortened by 3 bases and J by 7 bases, with 16 bases between the two germline ends. Looked up from germline, CDR1 is SGHRS and CDR2 is YFSETQ. The CDR3 spans 15 residues. The CDR3 coding sequence is TGCGCCAGCAGCTACGGTCTATCAGGGAACGGGGAGCTGTTTTTT. It is translated as CASSYGLSGNGELFF.

This clone was seen a few times. This chain joins TRBV5-1 and TRBJ2-2; D possibly corresponds to TRBD2 (6 bases). This CDR3 contains 16 residues. Per germline, CDR1 SGHRS and CDR2 YFSETQ. V was pared by 4 bases and J by 1 base, with 14 bases between. In nucleotides, the CDR3 is TGCGCCAGCAGCCCGGCGGGACGGCGGAACACCGGGGAGCTGTTTTTT. Amino acids: CASSPAGRRNTGELFF.

With respect to this clone: A much larger clone lies a single base off, so this may be a read error. Additional DNA sequences in this sample encode the identical CDR3. The V gene is TRBV18, the J gene TRBJ2-7; D is perhaps TRBD1 (6 bases). CDR3 size: 14 residues. CDR1 and CDR2 (germline): KGHSH, LQKENI. Trimming pared 3 bases from V and 4 bases from J, leaving 13 bases between. Here the CDR3 reads CASSPGWDTYEQYF. The CDR3 DNA reads as TGTGCCAGCTCACCCGGCTGGGACACATACGAGCAGTACTTC.

The chain carries TRBV15 and TRBJ2-3; TRBD2 matches at 7 bases. Germline CDR1 reads LNHNV; CDR2 reads YYDKDF (reference sequence). The junction had 6 bases not matched to a gene; V was cut back by 8 bases and J by 4 bases. This CDR3 has 13 amino acids. CDR3 sequence reads: CATGDYGSDTQYF. CDR3 DNA sequence: TGTGCCACCGGGGACTACGGGTCAGATACGCAGTATTTT.

This clone rates as medium-sized. The rearrangement links TRBV27 to TRBJ2-7; 9 nucleotides match TRBD2. The germline V gene has CDR1 MNHEY and CDR2 SMNVEV (reference sequence). V gave up 5 bases and J gave up 4 bases; unmatched junction bases: 9. The CDR3 runs 15 residues. CDR3 sequence reads: CASSDYLAGRYEQYF. Written as DNA, the CDR3 is TGTGCCAGCAGTGACTACCTAGCGGGACGGTACGAGCAGTACTTC.

With respect to this clone: Different DNA sequences within this sample yield the same CDR3. For the CDR3, the DNA is TGTGCCAGCAGCCAACAGGGCTACGAGCAGTACTTC. It specifies CASSQQGYEQYF. The V gene is TRBV5-4, the J gene TRBJ2-7, with D possibly TRBD1 on 6 matching bases. From germline, CDR1 is SGHNT and CDR2 YYREEE (reference sequence). The CDR3 is 12 residues long. Trimming removed 4 bases at V and 3 bases at J, with 8 bases between.

The chain links TRBV2 to TRBJ2-7; the match to TRBD1 covers 10 bases. V lost 4 bases and J lost 6; bases outside the gene matches: 3. The length of the CDR3 is 13 residues. Per the germline V gene, CDR1 is SNHLY and CDR2 is FYNNEI. DNA of the CDR3: TGTGCCAGCAGTGTGGACAGGGGGGCCGAGCAGTACTTC. Translation gives CASSVDRGAEQYF.